The next 16 T cell receptor beta chains were all read from a single sample in a study of PD-1 blockade in classical Hodgkin lymphoma. Specified time point: cycle 4 day 1 (C4D1), after five to seven weeks of nivolumab. Relapses following autologous stem cell transplantation were seen in all patients, with brentuximab vedotin exposure varying. Measured with immunoSEQ multiplex PCR; TCRdb has only the in-frame clones, and not every one. Among roughly 51,000 clones listed, 65% to 80% were seen once. Material: peripheral blood mononuclear cells (PBMCs), obtained before the fourth cycle of nivolumab. Receptor source: a human donor with classical Hodgkin lymphoma.

The V gene is TRBV20-1, the J gene TRBJ1-6, with D unclear. CDR3 size: 11 residues. Trimming shortened V by 5 bases and J by 9 bases, and 8 bases separated the two germline ends. The germline V gene encodes CDR1 DFQATT and CDR2 SNEGSKA (reference sequence). Written as DNA, the CDR3 is TGCAGTGCTGCGCGGGGTTCACCCCTCCACTTT. It yields the protein CSAARGSPLHF.

The V call is TRBV28, the J call TRBJ1-3; D remains unclear. CDR3 size: 14 residues. The germline CDR1 and CDR2 sequences are MDHEN and SYDVKM. With 7 bases removed from V and 0 bases from J, the gap between germline ends came to 10 bases. The CDR3 sequence is CASTLLASGNTIYF. CDR3 coding DNA: TGTGCCAGCACCCTACTTGCCTCTGGAAACACCATATATTTT.

The chain employs TRBV18 and TRBJ2-7, with 8 bases identical to TRBD1. After removal of 1 base from V and 3 bases from J, the junction contained 2 bases not matched to a gene. Germline lookup yields CDR1 KGHSH and CDR2 LQKENI. This CDR3 is 14 amino acids long. CDR3 in amino acids: CASSPRQGIYEQYF. The CDR3 nucleotides are TGTGCCAGCTCACCACGACAGGGGATCTACGAGCAGTACTTC.

This clone was counted only a few times. V gene TRBV9 combines with J gene TRBJ2-1; 7 positions match TRBD2. CDR1 is SGDLS and CDR2 is YYNGEE in the germline V gene. V trimming: 0 bases; J trimming: 3 bases; junction bases outside the gene matches: 6. The length of the CDR3 is 16 residues. The CDR3 loop reads CASSVGAGEVYNEQFF. The CDR3 DNA reads TGTGCCAGCAGCGTAGGCGCGGGAGAGGTCTACAATGAGCAGTTCTTC.

The V and J genes are TRBV5-1 and TRBJ2-3, with 9 bases fitting TRBD2. Looked up from germline, CDR1 is SGHRS and CDR2 is YFSETQ. Losses at the gene ends were 3 bases for V and 4 bases for J; bases not matched to a gene: 6. CDR3 length: 15 residues. The CDR3 loop reads CASSSLSGSSDTQYF. CDR3 bases: TGCGCCAGCAGCTCTCTTAGCGGGAGTTCAGATACGCAGTATTTT.

This clone was counted a few times. J is TRBJ2-5 and V is TRBV9; D ambiguous. V was trimmed by 4 bases and J by 5 bases, leaving 15 bases between them. Germline V gene sequence: CDR1 SGDLS, CDR2 YYNGEE. The CDR3 has 14 amino acids. CDR3 protein: CASSFDWSSETQYF. The CDR3 DNA is TGTGCCAGCAGCTTCGATTGGAGCTCCGAGACCCAGTACTTC.

This chain uses TRBV19 with TRBJ2-7; D possibly matches TRBD1 or TRBD2 (5 bases each). Trimming removed 2 bases at V and 2 bases at J, with 13 bases between. The CDR3 totals 15 residues. Germline V CDR1 and CDR2: LNHDA, SQIVND (reference sequence). The CDR3 DNA reads as TGTGCCAGTAGTATATCCGGGACGGCAGCCTACGAGCAGTACTTC. Residues: CASSISGTAAYEQYF.

The chain combines TRBV2 with TRBJ2-7; D unresolved. Germline CDR1 reads SNHLY; CDR2 reads FYNNEI. The CDR3 contains 11 residues. Trimming took off 7 bases at V and 5 bases at J, with 9 bases between the two ends. CDR3 residues: CASTPLDEQYF. Here the CDR3 DNA reads TGTGCCAGCACCCCGTTGGACGAGCAGTACTTC.

This clone turned up a few times. This rearrangement joins TRBV28 to TRBJ2-7, with 10 positions matching TRBD2. The germline V gene has CDR1 MDHEN and CDR2 SYDVKM. Losses at the gene ends were 3 bases for V and 4 bases for J; bases not matched to a gene: 6. The CDR3 consists of 15 residues. CDR3 in DNA: TGTGCCAGCAGTTTTACGCTAGCGGGGGATTACGAGCAGTACTTC. Encoded protein: CASSFTLAGDYEQYF.

The chain recombines TRBV13 with TRBJ1-1; 7 bases line up with TRBD1. Germline CDR1 is PRHDT and CDR2 is FYEKMQ (reference sequence). This CDR3 region has 12 residues. Trimming at V came to 1 base and at J to 7 bases, leaving 0 bases not matched to a gene. The CDR3 nucleotides read TGTGCCAGCAGCTTAGACAGGGGTGAAGCTTTCTTT. This sequence encodes CASSLDRGEAFF. The whole variable domain, remainder taken from reference TRBV13 and TRBJ1-1, is AAGVIQSPRHLIKEKRETATLKCYPIPRHDTVYWYQQGPGQDPQFLISFYEKMQSDKGSIPDRFSAQQFSDYHSELNMSSLELGDSALYFCASSLDRGEAFFGQGTRLTVV.

The CDR3 loop is CASSPTGQGKTQYF. The CDR3 DNA reads as TGTGCCAGTAGTCCTACAGGACAGGGAAAGACCCAGTACTTC. J is TRBJ2-5 and V is TRBV19, with 8 bases that match TRBD1. CDR3 size: 14 residues. Germline CDR1 is LNHDA and CDR2 is SQIVND (reference sequence). V gave up 5 bases and J gave up 6 bases; unmatched junction bases: 8.

This clone was found a few times. The V and J genes are TRBV19 and TRBJ2-7; D may be TRBD1 (5 bases). CDR3 size: 14 residues. The V end was cut by 6 bases, the J end by 2 bases, with 14 bases between. Germline lookup yields CDR1 LNHDA and CDR2 SQIVND (reference sequence). CDR3 in amino acids: CASSPTVNTYEQYF. CDR3 nucleotides: TGTGCCAGTAGCCCGACAGTAAATACCTACGAGCAGTACTTC.

The chain carries TRBV30 and TRBJ2-1; unclear D gene. The CDR3 runs 13 residues. Deletions cut 1 base from V and 5 bases from J, with 9 bases between. Germline assignment: CDR1 GTSNPN and CDR2 SVGIG (reference sequence). CDR3 protein: CAWSDGPDNEQFF. The CDR3 bases are TGTGCCTGGAGTGACGGGCCCGACAATGAGCAGTTCTTC.

The chain couples TRBV6-1 to TRBJ1-4; no reliable D call. The CDR3 loop spans 14 amino acids. CDR1 is MNHNS and CDR2 is SASEGT in the germline V gene. The germline V and J ends were trimmed by 5 bases and 6 bases, with 13 bases remaining between them. CDR3 loop: CASSPGGVDEKLFF. The CDR3 DNA is TGTGCCAGCAGTCCCGGTGGGGTGGATGAAAAACTGTTTTTT.

Concerning this clone itself: This same CDR3 is encoded by further DNA sequences in the sample. The chain has TRBV14 and TRBJ2-5; no clear D gene. Germline V gives CDR1 SGHDN, CDR2 FVKESK. This CDR3 has 11 amino acids. With 3 bases removed from V and 4 bases from J, the gap between germline ends came to 3 bases. This chain's CDR3 is CASSQAETQYF. The CDR3 nucleotides read TGTGCCAGCAGCCAGGCAGAGACCCAGTACTTC.

The DNA of the CDR3 is TGTGCCAGCCATGACTATCCCCCACATTACACCTTC. It translates to CASHDYPPHYTF. The rearrangement links TRBV28 to TRBJ1-2; unclear D gene. CDR3 length: 12 amino acids. Trimming cost V 8 bases and J 11 bases, with 18 bases left between them. The germline CDR1 and CDR2 sequences are MDHEN and SYDVKM.